Listed below are T cell receptor beta chains from one sample, sequenced in a study of T cell repertoires in cytomegalovirus infection. TCRdb processed the reads anew with MiXCR; each CDR3 protein has one entry. The sample consists of some 900,000 distinct CDR3 sequences, less than 35% of them appearing once. No antigen has been identified for these receptors. The input for sequencing was cultured CD8+ T cells from PBMCs, taken from culture after CMV antigen stimulation. These receptors were taken from a human donor in good health (CMV status not recorded). Some clones in this sample may be carry-over from other donors' samples. CDR3s include the opening cysteine and the closing phenylalanine or tryptophan. D genes are given only for firm matches. Some rows have no size entry. The others give once, few or many, or a class for an expanded clone.

few,NA,TRBV5-1,TRBJ2-2,13,TGCGCCAGCAGCTGGACGGACACCGGGGAGCTGTTTTTT,CASSWTDTGELFF
few,NA,TRBV6-5,TRBJ2-5,16,TGTGCCAGCAGTTACTTGGGACTCGCAGACCAAGAGACCCAGTACTTC,CASSYLGLADQETQYF
many,TRBD1,TRBV7-8,TRBJ2-1,11,TGTGCCATACAGACAGGGTATGGGCAGTTCTTC,CAIQTGYGQFF
NA,TRBD1,TRBV27,TRBJ2-5,14,TGTGCCAGCAGAAGTACAGGGGAGCGAGAGACCCAGTACTTC,CASRSTGERETQYF
NA,TRBD2,TRBV20-1,TRBJ2-1,16,TGCAGTGCTAGAGATTTTAGCGGGAGAGCTTACAATGAGCAGTTCTTC,CSARDFSGRAYNEQFF
few,NA,TRBV24-1,TRBJ1-5,13,TGTGCCACCAACCACAGGAGCAATCAGCCCCAGCATTTT,CATNHRSNQPQHF
few,NA,TRBV11-3,TRBJ2-2,22,TGTGCCAGCAGCTCTACACCAGGGTTCCCGGGCCGCTCAGGAGGGGACACCGGGGAGCTGTTTTTT,CASSSTPGFPGRSGGDTGELFF
NA,NA,TRBV6-6,TRBJ2-7,14,TGTGCCAACAGGATCCGACAGGTACTATGCGAGCAGTACTTC,CANRIRQVLCEQYF
NA,NA,TRBV13,TRBJ2-7,12,TGTGCCAGCAGCTTAATATTTTACGAGCAGTACTTC,CASSLIFYEQYF
few,TRBD1,TRBV9,TRBJ2-1,16,TGTGCCAGCAGCGCCTACTCAACAGGGGTATTGGTTGAGCAGTTCTTC,CASSAYSTGVLVEQFF
NA,TRBD1,TRBV19,TRBJ1-5,19,TGTGCCAGTAGTATAGGTACAGGGGTCGCCTCCTTTGGCAATCAGCCCCAGCATTTT,CASSIGTGVASFGNQPQHF
many,TRBD1,TRBV7-6,TRBJ2-1,16,TGTGCCAGCAGCCTAGTAGGGACAGGGGCTCGAAATGAGCAGTTCTTC,CASSLVGTGARNEQFF
few,TRBD1,TRBV9,TRBJ2-1,15,TGTGCCAGCAGCGTAGGGGGGGCAGGGGGCGATGAGCAGTTCTTC,CASSVGGAGGDEQFF
NA,TRBD2,TRBV5-1,TRBJ2-1,15,TGCGCCAGCATAAAGGGACTAGATTTTGCCAATGAGCAGTTCTTC,CASIKGLDFANEQFF
NA,NA,TRBV10-3,TRBJ1-1,14,TGTGCCATCAGTGATTCCCCAGGTAACACTGAAGCTTTCTTT,CAISDSPGNTEAFF
few,TRBD1,TRBV27,TRBJ1-4,15,TGTGCCAGCAGTTTCCGGGACAGCTGGGGTGAAAAACTGTTTTTT,CASSFRDSWGEKLFF
few,NA,TRBV4-3,TRBJ2-5,15,TGCGCCAGCAGCCCTCAAGTGTACAAGGAAGAGACCCAGTACTTC,CASSPQVYKEETQYF
NA,TRBD2,TRBV6-5,TRBJ2-5,18,TGTGCCAGCAGTTACTCTGGCGGGGGGGCCTTTCGGGGAGAGACCCAGTACTTC,CASSYSGGGAFRGETQYF
NA,TRBD1,TRBV15,TRBJ1-1,17,TGTGCCACCAGCAGAGAGAGGGGGACAGGAGGGTACACTGAAGCTTTCTTT,CATSRERGTGGYTEAFF
few,NA,TRBV12-3/TRBV12-4,TRBJ2-5,13,TGTGCCAGCAGTTTAGCGAGCCATGAGACCCAGTACTTC,CASSLASHETQYF
NA,NA,TRBV2,TRBJ2-1,13,TGTGCCAGCAGTGAATTTAACTACAATGAGCAGTTCTTC,CASSEFNYNEQFF
many,NA,TRBV7-9,TRBJ2-3,14,TGTGCCAGCAGCTCCTCTGACTATGCAGATACGCAGTATTTT,CASSSSDYADTQYF
NA,TRBD1,TRBV29-1,TRBJ2-2,16,TGCAGCGTCTCGAGCCGGGACAGGGGGCTTTCCGGGGAGCTGTTTTTT,CSVSSRDRGLSGELFF
NA,TRBD2,TRBV4-1,TRBJ2-2,18,TGCGCCAACAGCCTCCCTAGGTCCGGGGGGGCGGGCACCGGGGAGCTGTTTTTT,CANSLPRSGGAGTGELFF
few,TRBD2,TRBV10-3,TRBJ2-2,16,TGTGCCATCACCCTTAGCGGGGGACCCAACACCGGGGAGCTGTTTTTT,CAITLSGGPNTGELFF
few,NA,TRBV12-3/TRBV12-4,TRBJ1-5,16,TGTGCCAGCAGTCTACCTGGCGGATATAGCAATCAGCCCCAGCATTTT,CASSLPGGYSNQPQHF
many,NA,TRBV7-7,TRBJ1-3,14,TGTGCTAGCAGCTTGATGAGCGGAGACGACACCATATATTTT,CASSLMSGDDTIYF
once,TRBD1,TRBV30,TRBJ2-1,15,TGTGCCTGGAGTTCCACAGGGGGTTTGTGCAATGAGCAGTTCTTC,CAWSSTGGLCNEQFF
NA,TRBD1,TRBV18,TRBJ1-5,17,TGTGCCAGCTCACAAGAAGGCCCTGACAGGGGGAGACAGCCCCAGCATTTT,CASSQEGPDRGRQPQHF
NA,TRBD1,TRBV10-3,TRBJ2-1,12,TGTGCCTCGACAGGGGTCTACAATGAGCAGTTCTTC,CASTGVYNEQFF
NA,TRBD1,TRBV9,TRBJ1-1,13,TGTGCCAGCAGCCCAGGGGGGGGCGGTGAAGCTTTCTTT,CASSPGGGGEAFF
NA,TRBD2,TRBV4-2,TRBJ2-7,13,TGTGCCAGCAGCCAAGATCGGGGGGACGAGCAGTACTTC,CASSQDRGDEQYF
NA,NA,TRBV19,TRBJ2-5,14,TGTGCCAGTAGAGCAACAGGGACCCCAGGGACCCAGTACTTC,CASRATGTPGTQYF
NA,NA,TRBV6-6,TRBJ2-3,15,TGTGCCAGCAGTTATGGCGGGGGCGGTACAGATACGCAGTATTTT,CASSYGGGGTDTQYF
NA,TRBD1,TRBV6-4,TRBJ1-2,15,TGTGCCAGCAGTCCCGGGACAGGGATCGGCTATGGCTACACCTTC,CASSPGTGIGYGYTF
many,NA,TRBV7-9,TRBJ1-1,16,TGTGCCAGCAGCTTAGGTATAGGGTTGGAAGGCACTGAAGCTTTCTTT,CASSLGIGLEGTEAFF
few,NA,TRBV7-9,TRBJ2-3,13,TGTGCCAGCAGCTGGACAGAGAGGGATACGCAGTATTTT,CASSWTERDTQYF
few,NA,TRBV6-1,TRBJ2-7,14,TGTGCCAGCAGTGAAGCGAGAATAAGGGACGAGCAGTACTTC,CASSEARIRDEQYF
few,NA,TRBV12-3/TRBV12-4,TRBJ2-5,13,TGTGCCAGCAGTTTTCTAGGGGACGAGACCCAGTACTTC,CASSFLGDETQYF
few,NA,TRBV24-1,TRBJ2-1,12,TGTGCCACCAGTGATTTATACAATGAGCAGTTCTTC,CATSDLYNEQFF
NA,NA,TRBV6-2/TRBV6-3,TRBJ2-3,14,TGTGCCAGCAACTCCGGGAGTATTGCGGATACGCAGTATTTT,CASNSGSIADTQYF
few,NA,TRBV11-2,TRBJ2-1,16,TGTGCCAGCAGCTTAAGCCGGACAATGACCTACAATGAGCAGTTCTTC,CASSLSRTMTYNEQFF
few,NA,TRBV7-6,TRBJ1-1,13,TGTGCCAGCACCCAGAGGGAGAACACTGAAGCTTTCTTT,CASTQRENTEAFF